The 2 T cell receptor beta chains in this list originate from one sample, sequenced in a study of cytomegalovirus exposure and HLA in healthy donors. Vbeta (60) and Jbeta (13) primers were used in the PCR. Clones were sequenced by immunoSEQ multiplex PCR, and TCRdb holds only the in-frame ones, with some missing. This table holds 100,000 to 150,000 clones, 81% found once. The sequenced sample consisted of PBMCs. The receptors derive from a man aged 18 to 30 in good health and CMV-seropositive.

The chain couples TRBV14 to TRBJ1-2, with D hard to call. V was cut by 1 base and J by 4 bases, with 7 bases left in between. The CDR3 totals 13 residues. In germline, CDR1 is SGHDN, CDR2 FVKESK. The CDR3 bases are TGTGCCAGCAGCCAAGGGGAGGGCTATGGCTACACCTTC. It encodes CASSQGEGYGYTF.

The J gene is TRBJ1-1, the V gene TRBV11-2, with no clear D. Germline CDR1 and CDR2: SGHAT and FQNNGV. V shed 3 bases and J shed 6 bases, with 17 bases lying between them. The length of the CDR3 is 15 residues. As DNA, the CDR3 is TGTGCCAGCAGCTTTACTCGGCAGGAAGCCGCTGAAGCTTTCTTT. Translating it yields CASSFTRQEAAEAFF.